The rows below give T cell receptor beta chains drawn from one sample of a study of blood T cell repertoires in COVID-19. Profiled with immunoSEQ multiplex PCR; TCRdb holds only in-frame clones, not every one. The sample contains 150,000 or so clones, approximately 80% of which appear only once. The sequenced material came from PBMCs or T cells enriched from blood (not recorded which). The receptors come from a middle-aged man who had recovered from COVID-19. Both conserved end residues are part of each CDR3. Fields, in order: D gene, V gene, clone size, CDR3 length, J gene, CDR3 protein, CDR3 DNA. A D gene is named only where the DNA matches it firmly. Some rows have no size entry. The others give once, few or many, or a class for an expanded clone.

D: .
V: TRBV28
size: few
length: 12
J: TRBJ1-5
CDR3: CASKGGNQPQHF
DNA: TGTGCCAGTAAGGGGGGGAATCAGCCCCAGCATTTT

D: TRBD1
V: TRBV28
size: once
length: 15
J: TRBJ1-4
CDR3: CASSSVQGLNEKLFF
DNA: TGTGCCAGCAGTTCGGTACAGGGGCTAAATGAAAAACTGTTTTTT

D: .
V: TRBV18
size: once
length: 16
J: TRBJ2-2
CDR3: CASSPAGPPNTGELFF
DNA: TGTGCCAGCTCACCGGCGGGACCACCCAACACCGGGGAGCTGTTTTTT

D: .
V: TRBV7-2
size: few
length: 13
J: TRBJ1-2
CDR3: CASSFRISYGYTF
DNA: TGTGCCAGCAGCTTCAGGATTAGCTATGGCTACACCTTC

D: TRBD1
V: TRBV5-5
size: .
length: 15
J: TRBJ1-5
CDR3: CASSLIDRGAEPQHF
DNA: TGTGCCAGCAGCTTGATCGACAGGGGAGCGGAGCCCCAGCATTTT

D: .
V: TRBV7-8
size: .
length: 17
J: TRBJ2-7
CDR3: CASSLAGPVRDIYEQYF
DNA: TGTGCCAGCAGCTTAGCTGGCCCCGTCAGGGACATTTACGAGCAGTACTTC

D: .
V: TRBV5-1
size: .
length: 13
J: TRBJ1-1
CDR3: CASSLAGRTEAFF
DNA: TGCGCCAGCAGCTTGGCGGGTCGCACTGAAGCTTTCTTT

D: TRBD1
V: TRBV9
size: .
length: 15
J: TRBJ2-3
CDR3: CASSGPDRGMDTQYF
DNA: TGTGCCAGCAGTGGCCCGGACAGGGGGATGGATACGCAGTATTTT

D: .
V: TRBV5-1
size: once
length: 14
J: TRBJ1-3
CDR3: CASSLGSSGNTIYF
DNA: TGCGCCAGCAGCTTGGGCAGCTCTGGAAACACCATATATTTT

D: .
V: TRBV1
size: .
length: 12
J: TRBJ1-2
CDR3: CTRAGTSYGYTF
DNA: TGCACCAGGGCCGGGACAAGCTATGGCTACACCTTC

D: .
V: TRBV14
size: .
length: 13
J: TRBJ1-1
CDR3: CASSRAGSGKAFF
DNA: TGTGCCAGCAGCCGAGCAGGGTCTGGGAAAGCTTTCTTT

D: .
V: TRBV9
size: once
length: 14
J: TRBJ1-6
CDR3: CASSESSYNSPLHF
DNA: TGTGCCAGCAGCGAGAGCTCCTATAATTCACCCCTCCACTTT